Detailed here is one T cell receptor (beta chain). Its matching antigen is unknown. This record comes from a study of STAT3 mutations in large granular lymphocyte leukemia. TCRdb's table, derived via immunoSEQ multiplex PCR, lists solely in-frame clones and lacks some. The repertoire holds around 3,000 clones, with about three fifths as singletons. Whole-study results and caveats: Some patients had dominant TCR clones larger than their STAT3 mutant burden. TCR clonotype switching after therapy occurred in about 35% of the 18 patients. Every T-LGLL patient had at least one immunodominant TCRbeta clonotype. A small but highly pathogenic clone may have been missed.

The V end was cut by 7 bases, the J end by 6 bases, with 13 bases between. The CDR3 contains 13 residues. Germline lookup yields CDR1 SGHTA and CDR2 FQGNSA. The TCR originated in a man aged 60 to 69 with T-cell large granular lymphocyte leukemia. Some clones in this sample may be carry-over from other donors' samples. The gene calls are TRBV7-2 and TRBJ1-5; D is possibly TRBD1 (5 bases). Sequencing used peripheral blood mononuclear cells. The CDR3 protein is CASTVDILQPQHF. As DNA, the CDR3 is TGTGCCAGCACCGTGGACATCCTTCAGCCCCAGCATTTT.